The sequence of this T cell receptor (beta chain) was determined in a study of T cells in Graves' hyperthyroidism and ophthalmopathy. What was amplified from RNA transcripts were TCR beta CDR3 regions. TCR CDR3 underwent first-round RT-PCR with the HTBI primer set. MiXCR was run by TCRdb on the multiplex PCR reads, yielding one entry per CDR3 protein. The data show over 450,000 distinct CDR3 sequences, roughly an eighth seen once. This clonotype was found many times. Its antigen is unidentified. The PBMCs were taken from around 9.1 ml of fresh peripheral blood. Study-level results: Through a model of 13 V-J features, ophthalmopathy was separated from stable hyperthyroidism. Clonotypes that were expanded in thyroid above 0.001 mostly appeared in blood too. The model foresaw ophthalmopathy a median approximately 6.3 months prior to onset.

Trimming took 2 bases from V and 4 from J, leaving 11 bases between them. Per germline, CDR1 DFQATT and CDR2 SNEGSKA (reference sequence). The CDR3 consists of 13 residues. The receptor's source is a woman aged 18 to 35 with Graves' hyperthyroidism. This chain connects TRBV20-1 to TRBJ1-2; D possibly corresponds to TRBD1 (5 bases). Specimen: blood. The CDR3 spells CSARSGDGYGYTF. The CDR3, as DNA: TGCAGTGCTAGATCCGGGGACGGCTATGGCTACACCTTC.